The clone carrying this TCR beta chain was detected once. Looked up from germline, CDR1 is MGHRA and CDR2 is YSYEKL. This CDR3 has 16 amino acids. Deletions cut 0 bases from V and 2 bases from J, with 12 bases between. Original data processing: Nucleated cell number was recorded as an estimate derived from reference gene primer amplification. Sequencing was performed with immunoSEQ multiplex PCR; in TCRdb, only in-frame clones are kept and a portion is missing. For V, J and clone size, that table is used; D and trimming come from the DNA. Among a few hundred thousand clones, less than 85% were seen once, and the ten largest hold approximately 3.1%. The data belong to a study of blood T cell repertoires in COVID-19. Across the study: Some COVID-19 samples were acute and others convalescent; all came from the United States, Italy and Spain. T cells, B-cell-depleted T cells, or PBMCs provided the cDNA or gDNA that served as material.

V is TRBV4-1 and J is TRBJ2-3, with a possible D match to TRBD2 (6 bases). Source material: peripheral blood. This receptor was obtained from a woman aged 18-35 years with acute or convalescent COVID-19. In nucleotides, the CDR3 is TGCGCCAGCAGCCAAGATGGCGGCGGGGTCACAGATACGCAGTATTTT. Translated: CASSQDGGGVTDTQYF.